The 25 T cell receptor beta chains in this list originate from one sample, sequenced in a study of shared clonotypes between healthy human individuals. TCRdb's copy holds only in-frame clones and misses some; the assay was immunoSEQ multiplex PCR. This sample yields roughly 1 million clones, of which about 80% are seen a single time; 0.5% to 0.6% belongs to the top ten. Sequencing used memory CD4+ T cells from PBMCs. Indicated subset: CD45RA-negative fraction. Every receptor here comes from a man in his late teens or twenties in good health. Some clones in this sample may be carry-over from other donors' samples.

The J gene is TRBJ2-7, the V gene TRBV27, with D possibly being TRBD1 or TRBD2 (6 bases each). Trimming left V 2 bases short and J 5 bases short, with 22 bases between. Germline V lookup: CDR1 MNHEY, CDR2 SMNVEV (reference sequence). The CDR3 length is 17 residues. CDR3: CASSLGGGRLGSHEQYF. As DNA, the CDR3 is TGTGCCAGCAGTTTAGGAGGGGGGAGACTAGGGTCCCACGAGCAGTACTTC.

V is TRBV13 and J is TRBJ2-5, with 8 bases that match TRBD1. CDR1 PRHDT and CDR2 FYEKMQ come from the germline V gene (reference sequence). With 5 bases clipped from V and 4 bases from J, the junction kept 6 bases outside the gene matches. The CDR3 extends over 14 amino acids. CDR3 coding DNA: TGTGCCAGCAGCACCTCCAGGGGGCGAGAGACCCAGTACTTC. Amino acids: CASSTSRGRETQYF. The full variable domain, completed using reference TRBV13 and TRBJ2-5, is AAGVIQSPRHLIKEKRETATLKCYPIPRHDTVYWYQQGPGQDPQFLISFYEKMQSDKGSIPDRFSAQQFSDYHSELNMSSLELGDSALYFCASSTSRGRETQYFGPGTRLLVL.

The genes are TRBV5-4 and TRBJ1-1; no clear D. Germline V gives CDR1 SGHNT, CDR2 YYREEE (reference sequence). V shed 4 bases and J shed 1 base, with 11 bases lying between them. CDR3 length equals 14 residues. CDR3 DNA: TGTGCCAGCAGCGCGAGGACGGCGAACACTGAAGCTTTCTTT. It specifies CASSARTANTEAFF. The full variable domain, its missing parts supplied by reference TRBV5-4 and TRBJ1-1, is ETGVTQSPTHLIKTRGQQVTLRCSSQSGHNTVSWYQQALGQGPQFIFQYYREEENGRGNFPPRFSGLQFPNYSSELNVNALELDDSALYLCASSARTANTEAFFGQGTRLTVV.

The CDR3 nucleotides are TGTGCCAGTAGTATGGCCGGGGAGTTCGAGCAGTACTTC. This codes for CASSMAGEFEQYF. The chain has TRBV19 and TRBJ2-7, with D possibly TRBD2 on 5 matching bases. The CDR3 contains 13 residues. With 3 bases removed from V and 6 bases from J, the gap between germline ends came to 12 bases. Germline V gene data show CDR1 as LNHDA and CDR2 as SQIVND (reference sequence).

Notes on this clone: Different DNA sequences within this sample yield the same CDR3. The CDR3 nucleotides read TGTGCCAGCAGAGGCAATCAGCCCCAGCATTTT. Its translation is CASRGNQPQHF. The chain combines TRBV28 with TRBJ1-5; D not resolved. Per the germline V gene, CDR1 is MDHEN and CDR2 is SYDVKM. V gave up 6 bases and J gave up 2 bases, with 2 bases separating them. CDR3 length: 11 residues.

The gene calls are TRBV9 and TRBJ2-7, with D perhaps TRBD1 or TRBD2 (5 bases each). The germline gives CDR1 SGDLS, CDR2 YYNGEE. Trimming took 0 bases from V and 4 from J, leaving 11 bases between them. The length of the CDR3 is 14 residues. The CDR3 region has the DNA TGTGCCAGCAGCGTAGGAGGGGATCGGTACGAGCAGTACTTC. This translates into CASSVGGDRYEQYF.

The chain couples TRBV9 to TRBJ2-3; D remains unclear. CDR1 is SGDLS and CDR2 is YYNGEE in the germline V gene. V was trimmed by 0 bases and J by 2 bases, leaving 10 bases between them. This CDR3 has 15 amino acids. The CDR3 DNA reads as TGTGCCAGCAGCGTAGATCCCGTAAACACAGATACGCAGTATTTT. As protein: CASSVDPVNTDTQYF.

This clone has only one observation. CDR3 amino acids: CSALPRGYTEAFF. In nucleotides, the CDR3 is TGCAGCGCTCTCCCCAGGGGTTATACTGAAGCTTTCTTT. V usage is TRBV29-1 and J usage is TRBJ1-1; a weak D match, TRBD1 (6 bases). V was pared by 7 bases and J by 5 bases, with 17 bases between. The CDR3 has 13 amino acids. Germline V lookup: CDR1 SQVTM, CDR2 ANQGSEA.

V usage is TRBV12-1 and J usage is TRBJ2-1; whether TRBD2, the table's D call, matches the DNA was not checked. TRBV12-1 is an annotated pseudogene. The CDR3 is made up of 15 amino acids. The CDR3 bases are TGTGCCAGCAGCTACCCACGGGAGGTGGGCAATGAGCAGTTCTTC. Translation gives CASSYPREVGNEQFF.

CDR3: CASNEPGTSYEQYF. The CDR3, as DNA: TGTGCCAGCAACGAACCCGGTACCTCCTACGAGCAGTACTTC. This rearrangement joins TRBV28 to TRBJ2-7; D uncertain. Germline values: CDR1 MDHEN, CDR2 SYDVKM. The CDR3 totals 14 residues. V was pared by 7 bases and J by 0 bases, with 13 bases between.

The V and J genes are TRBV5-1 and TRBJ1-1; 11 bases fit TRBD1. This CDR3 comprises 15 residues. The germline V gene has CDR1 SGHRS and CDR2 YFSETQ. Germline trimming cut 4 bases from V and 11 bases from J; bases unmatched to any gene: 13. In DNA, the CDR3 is TGCGCCAGCAGCAACGAGGGGACAGGGGGAGCGGCGGCTTTCTTT. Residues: CASSNEGTGGAAAFF. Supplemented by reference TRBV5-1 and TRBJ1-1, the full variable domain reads KAGVTQTPRYLIKTRGQQVTLSCSPISGHRSVSWYQQTPGQGLQFLFEYFSETQRNKGNFPGRFSGRQFSNSRSEMNVSTLELGDSALYLCASSNEGTGGAAAFFGQGTRLTVV.

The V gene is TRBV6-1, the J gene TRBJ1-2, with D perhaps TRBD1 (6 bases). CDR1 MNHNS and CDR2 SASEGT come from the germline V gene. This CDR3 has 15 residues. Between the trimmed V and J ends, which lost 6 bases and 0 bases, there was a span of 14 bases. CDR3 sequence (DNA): TGTGCCAGCAGGACCCAGACAGGCCCTAACTATGGCTACACCTTC. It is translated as CASRTQTGPNYGYTF.

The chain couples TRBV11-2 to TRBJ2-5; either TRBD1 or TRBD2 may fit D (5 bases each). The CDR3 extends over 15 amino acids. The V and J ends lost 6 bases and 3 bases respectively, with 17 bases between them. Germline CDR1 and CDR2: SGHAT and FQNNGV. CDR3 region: CASSAPGTEEETQYF. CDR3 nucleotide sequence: TGTGCCAGCAGTGCGCCCGGGACGGAGGAAGAGACCCAGTACTTC.

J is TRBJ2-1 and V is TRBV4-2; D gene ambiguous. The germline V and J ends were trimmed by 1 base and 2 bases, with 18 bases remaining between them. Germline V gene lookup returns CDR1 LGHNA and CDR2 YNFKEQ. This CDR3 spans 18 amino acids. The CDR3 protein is CASSQGSFLRGTYNEQFF. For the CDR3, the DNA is TGTGCCAGCAGCCAAGGCTCCTTCCTCCGCGGTACCTACAATGAGCAGTTCTTC.

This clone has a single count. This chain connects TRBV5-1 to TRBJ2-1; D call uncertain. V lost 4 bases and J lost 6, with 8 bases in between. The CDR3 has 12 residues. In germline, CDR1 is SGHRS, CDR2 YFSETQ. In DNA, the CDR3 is TGCGCCAGCAGCGCCTGGATCAATGAGCAGTTCTTC. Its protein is CASSAWINEQFF.

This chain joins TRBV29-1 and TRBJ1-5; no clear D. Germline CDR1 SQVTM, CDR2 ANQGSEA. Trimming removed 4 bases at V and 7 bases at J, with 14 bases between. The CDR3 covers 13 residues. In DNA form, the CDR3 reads TGCAGCGTTGGGGCATTGGGTGACCAGCCCCAGCATTTT. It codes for CSVGALGDQPQHF.

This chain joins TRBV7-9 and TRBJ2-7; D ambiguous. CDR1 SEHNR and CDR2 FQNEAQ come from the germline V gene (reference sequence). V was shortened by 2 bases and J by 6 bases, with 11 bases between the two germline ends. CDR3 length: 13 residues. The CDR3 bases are TGTGCCAGCAGCTTAAAGGGATGGTCCGAGCAGTACTTC. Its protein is CASSLKGWSEQYF.

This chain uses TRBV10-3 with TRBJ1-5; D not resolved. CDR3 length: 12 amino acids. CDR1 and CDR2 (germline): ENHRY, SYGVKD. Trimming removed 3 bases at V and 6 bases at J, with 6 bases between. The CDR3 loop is CAISDGLQPQHF. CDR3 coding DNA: TGTGCCATCAGTGATGGGCTTCAGCCCCAGCATTTT.

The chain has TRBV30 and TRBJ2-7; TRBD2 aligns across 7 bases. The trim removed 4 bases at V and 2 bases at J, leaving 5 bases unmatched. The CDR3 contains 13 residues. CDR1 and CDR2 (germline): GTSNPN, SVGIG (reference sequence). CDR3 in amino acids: CAWTRGEPYEQYF. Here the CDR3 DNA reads TGTGCCTGGACCCGGGGGGAGCCCTACGAGCAGTACTTC.

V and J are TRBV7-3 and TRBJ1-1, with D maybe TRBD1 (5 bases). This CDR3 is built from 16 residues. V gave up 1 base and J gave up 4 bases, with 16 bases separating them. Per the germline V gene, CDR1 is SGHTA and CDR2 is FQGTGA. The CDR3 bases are TGTGCCAGCAGCTTAATTGGGGCGGGTGTAAGCACTGAAGCTTTCTTT. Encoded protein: CASSLIGAGVSTEAFF.

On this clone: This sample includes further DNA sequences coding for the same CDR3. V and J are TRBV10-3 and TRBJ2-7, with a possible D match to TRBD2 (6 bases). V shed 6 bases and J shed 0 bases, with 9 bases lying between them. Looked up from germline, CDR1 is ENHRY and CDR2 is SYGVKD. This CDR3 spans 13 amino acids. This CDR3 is CAIRAGSSYEQYF. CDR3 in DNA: TGTGCCATCAGGGCCGGGAGCTCCTACGAGCAGTACTTC.

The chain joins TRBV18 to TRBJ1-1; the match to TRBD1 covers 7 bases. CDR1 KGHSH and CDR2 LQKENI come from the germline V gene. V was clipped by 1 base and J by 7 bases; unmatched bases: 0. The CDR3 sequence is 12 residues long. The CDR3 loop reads CASSPRQGEAFF. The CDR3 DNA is TGTGCCAGCTCACCACGACAGGGTGAAGCTTTCTTT.

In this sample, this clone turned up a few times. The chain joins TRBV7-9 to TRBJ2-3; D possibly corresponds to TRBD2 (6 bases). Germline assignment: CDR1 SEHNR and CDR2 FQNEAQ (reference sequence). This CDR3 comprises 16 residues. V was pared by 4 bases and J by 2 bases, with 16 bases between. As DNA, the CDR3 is TGTGCCAGCAGCTCGGGACTTCGCGGGACCACAGATACGCAGTATTTT. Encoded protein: CASSSGLRGTTDTQYF.

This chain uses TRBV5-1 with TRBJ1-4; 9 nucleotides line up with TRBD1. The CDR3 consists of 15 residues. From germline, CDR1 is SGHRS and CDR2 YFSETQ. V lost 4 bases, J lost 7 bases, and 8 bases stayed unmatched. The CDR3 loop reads CASSSGTGKVEKLFF. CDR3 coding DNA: TGCGCCAGCAGCAGCGGGACAGGGAAGGTTGAAAAACTGTTTTTT.

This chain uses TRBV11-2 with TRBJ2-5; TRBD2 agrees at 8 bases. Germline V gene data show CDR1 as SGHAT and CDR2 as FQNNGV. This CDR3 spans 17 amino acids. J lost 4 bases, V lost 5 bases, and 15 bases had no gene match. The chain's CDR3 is CASSPRSSAGEGETQYF. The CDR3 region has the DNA TGTGCCAGCAGCCCCCGATCCTCAGCGGGAGAGGGAGAGACCCAGTACTTC.